The TCR beta chain described here comes from a study of shared clonotypes between healthy human individuals. Study in general: Donors had three CD4 naive, three CD4 memory, two CD8 naive and one CD8 memory plate apiece. Broader study findings: The generation probabilities recorded for non-shared clonotypes fell below those of clonotypes shared by all four donors. Estimated richness was generally greater in naive than memory subsets. Sampling included only blood; tissue repertoires likely differ.

The protocol was immunoSEQ multiplex PCR, while the TCRdb copy is restricted to in-frame clones and leaves out a portion. The sample yields about 670,000 clones, 72% seen once. Points on this clone: Its matching antigen is unknown.

Germline V gene lookup returns CDR1 MNHNS and CDR2 SASEGT. J gave up 1 base and V 10 bases, and 9 bases lay outside the gene matches. The CDR3 is made up of 15 amino acids. This sequence originates from a woman aged 25 to 39 in good health. The chain couples TRBV6-1 to TRBJ1-5; 8 bases fit TRBD1. The sample consisted of memory CD4+ T cells sorted from blood. As to subset: CD45RA-negative fraction. The CDR3 spells CAITGGEGSNQPQHF. The CDR3 DNA reads TGTGCCATAACAGGGGGGGAAGGGAGCAATCAGCCCCAGCATTTT.